The 14 T cell receptor beta chains given below trace back to one sample, sequenced in a study of cytomegalovirus exposure and HLA in healthy donors. Both 60 Vbeta primers and 13 Jbeta primers went into the PCR. Profiled with immunoSEQ multiplex PCR; TCRdb holds only in-frame clones, not every one. The sample carries fewer than 250,000 clones, roughly nine tenths recorded once. Sequenced input: PBMCs. The receptors originated from a boy younger than 10 in good health and CMV-seronegative.

Here the CDR3 DNA reads TGTGCCAGCAGCCAAGAGGTCGGGATTTCACCCCTCCACTTT. It translates to CASSQEVGISPLHF. The chain carries TRBV4-2 and TRBJ1-6; D ambiguous. Trimming removed 0 bases from V and 9 bases from J, with 9 bases in between. Germline-derived CDR1 and CDR2 are LGHNA and YNFKEQ. The CDR3 covers 14 residues.

Notes on this clone: At one end, the junction sequence differs from germline, possibly due to a read error. Distinct nucleotide sequences in the sample also encode this CDR3. This chain joins TRBV5-1 and TRBJ1-3; D gene unclear. The CDR3 sequence is 16 residues long. Per germline, CDR1 SGHRS and CDR2 YFSETQ. The CDR3 DNA is TGCGCCAGCAGCTTGGATCCCGGAGGGCCTGGGAACACCATATATTTT. Its protein product is CASSLDPGGPGNTIYF.

V is TRBV29-1 and J is TRBJ1-1; 7 bases are a match to TRBD1. CDR1 is SQVTM, CDR2 ANQGSEA, per germline. The CDR3 runs 15 residues. The J segment lost 0 bases and the V segment lost 6 bases, leaving 10 bases of the junction unmatched. The CDR3 is CSVVTLTGMNTEAFF. The CDR3 DNA reads as TGCAGCGTCGTAACCCTGACAGGGATGAACACTGAAGCTTTCTTT.

This chain uses TRBV5-1 with TRBJ1-4; 10 nucleotides match TRBD1. V gave up 4 bases and J gave up 3 bases; unmatched junction bases: 9. This CDR3 comprises 17 residues. Germline CDR1 reads SGHRS; CDR2 reads YFSETQ. The CDR3 DNA follows: TGCGCCAGCAGCCCGGGACAGGGGTTTAAGGCTAATGAAAAACTGTTTTTT. Encoded protein: CASSPGQGFKANEKLFF.

The V call is TRBV27, the J call TRBJ2-1; D is perhaps TRBD2 (5 bases). From germline, CDR1 is MNHEY and CDR2 SMNVEV (reference sequence). V dropped 4 bases and J dropped 10 bases, with 11 bases sitting between them. This CDR3 is built from 12 residues. The CDR3 DNA reads TGTGCCAGCAGTTCCAGACTACCCGAGCAGTTCTTC. Translating gives CASSSRLPEQFF.

This rearrangement joins TRBV7-2 to TRBJ2-3; D unresolved. Trimming cost V 1 base and J 6 bases, with 5 bases left between them. The CDR3 consists of 12 residues. Germline assignment: CDR1 SGHTA and CDR2 FQGNSA. CDR3 sequence (DNA): TGTGCCAGCAGCTTAGGTCTGGATACGCAGTATTTT. It translates to CASSLGLDTQYF.

The J gene is TRBJ2-7, the V gene TRBV6-5; D may be TRBD2 (5 bases). This CDR3 region has 13 residues. The V gene lost 2 bases and the J gene lost 4 bases, with 9 bases spanning the gap. Germline CDR1 is MNHEY and CDR2 is SVGAGI. The CDR3 here is CASSYRLPYEQYF. The CDR3 DNA follows: TGTGCCAGCAGTTACCGACTACCGTACGAGCAGTACTTC.

The chain has TRBV2 and TRBJ1-5, with a possible D match to TRBD1 (5 bases). V shed 8 bases and J shed 7 bases, with 15 bases lying between them. Germline V gene sequence: CDR1 SNHLY, CDR2 FYNNEI. The CDR3 consists of 13 residues. The CDR3 protein is CASDQGPRQPQHF. The CDR3 DNA reads as TGTGCCAGCGATCAGGGCCCTAGGCAGCCCCAGCATTTT.

The chain couples TRBV27 to TRBJ2-3, with TRBD2 identical over 13 bases. The germline gives CDR1 MNHEY, CDR2 SMNVEV (reference sequence). The V gene end was trimmed by 5 bases and the J gene end by 4 bases; junction bases not matched to a gene: 15. The CDR3 is made up of 19 amino acids. The CDR3 is CASSPTLRLAGGEADTQYF. The CDR3 DNA reads TGTGCCAGCAGTCCTACCCTAAGACTAGCGGGAGGTGAGGCAGATACGCAGTATTTT.

The chain uses TRBV28 and TRBJ2-7; 8 bases are a match to TRBD2. The CDR3 is made up of 15 amino acids. The ends lost 5 bases at V and 1 base at J; junction bases unmatched: 7. The germline gives CDR1 MDHEN, CDR2 SYDVKM. CDR3 loop: CASSTSGGGSYEQYF. CDR3 coding DNA: TGTGCCAGCAGTACCTCGGGAGGGGGGTCCTACGAGCAGTACTTC. Complete variable domain (other parts from reference TRBV28 and TRBJ2-7): DVKVTQSSRYLVKRTGEKVFLECVQDMDHENMFWYRQDPGLGLRLIYFSYDVKMKEKGDIPEGYSVSREKKERFSLILESASTNQTSMYLCASSTSGGGSYEQYFGPGTRLTVT.

CDR3 nucleotides: TGTGCCAGTACCAGTACCCTCCTACCCTTAAACCCGGAGGCCGAGCAGTACTTC. It codes for CASTSTLLPLNPEAEQYF. This chain connects TRBV19 to TRBJ2-7; the D gene is possibly TRBD2 (5 bases). Germline lookup yields CDR1 LNHDA and CDR2 SQIVND (reference sequence). The CDR3 covers 18 residues. V was clipped by 7 bases and J by 6 bases, with 31 bases between them.

The sample holds a few counts of this clone. V and J are TRBV10-3 and TRBJ2-3, with D possibly matching TRBD2 (6 bases). This CDR3 is 14 amino acids long. Germline assignment: CDR1 ENHRY and CDR2 SYGVKD. Trimming took off 10 bases at V and 2 bases at J, with 16 bases between the two ends. The DNA for the CDR3 is TGTGCCACCAAGGGACTTCTCTCCACAGATACGCAGTATTTT. Its protein product is CATKGLLSTDTQYF.

The chain has TRBV6-1 and TRBJ1-1; D unclear. Trimming removed 1 base at V and 5 bases at J, with 11 bases between. The CDR3 has 14 amino acids. Germline CDR1 is MNHNS and CDR2 is SASEGT. In DNA, the CDR3 is TGTGCCAGCAGTGAAGGCCGGGGTAGAACTGAAGCTTTCTTT. This gives the protein CASSEGRGRTEAFF.

The sample holds one count of this clone. The chain is built from TRBV19 and TRBJ1-5, with TRBD1 identical over 9 bases. Germline assignment: CDR1 LNHDA and CDR2 SQIVND (reference sequence). The CDR3 spans 15 residues. J was trimmed by 7 bases and V by 4 bases; bases with no gene match: 8. The CDR3 DNA is TGTGCCAGTAGTACCTACCGGGACAGGGAACAGCCCCAGCATTTT. It translates to CASSTYRDREQPQHF.